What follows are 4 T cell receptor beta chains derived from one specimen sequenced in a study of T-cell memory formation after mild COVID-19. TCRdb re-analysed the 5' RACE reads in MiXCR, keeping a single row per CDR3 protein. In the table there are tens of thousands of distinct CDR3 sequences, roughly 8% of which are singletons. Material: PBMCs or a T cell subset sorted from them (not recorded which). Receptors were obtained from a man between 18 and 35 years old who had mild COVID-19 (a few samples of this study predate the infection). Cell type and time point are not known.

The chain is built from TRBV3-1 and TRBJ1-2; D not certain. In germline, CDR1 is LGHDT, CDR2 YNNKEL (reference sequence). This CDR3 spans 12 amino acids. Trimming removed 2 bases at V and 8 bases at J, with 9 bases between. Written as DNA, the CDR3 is TGTGCCAGCAGCCAATACTTCCGAGGCTACACCTTC. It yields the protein CASSQYFRGYTF. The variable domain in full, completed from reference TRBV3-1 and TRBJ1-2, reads DTAVSQTPKYLVTQMGNDKSIKCEQNLGHDTMYWYKQDSKKFLKIMFSYNNKELIINETVPNRFSPKSPDKAHLNLHINSLELGDSAVYFCASSQYFRGYTFGSGTRLTVV.

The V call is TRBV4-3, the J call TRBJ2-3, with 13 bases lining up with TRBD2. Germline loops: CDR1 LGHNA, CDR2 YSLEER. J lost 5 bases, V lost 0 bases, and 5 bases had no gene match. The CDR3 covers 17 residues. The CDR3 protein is CASSQEVGTSGEDTQYF. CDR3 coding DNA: TGCGCCAGCAGCCAAGAAGTCGGGACTAGCGGGGAAGATACGCAGTATTTT.

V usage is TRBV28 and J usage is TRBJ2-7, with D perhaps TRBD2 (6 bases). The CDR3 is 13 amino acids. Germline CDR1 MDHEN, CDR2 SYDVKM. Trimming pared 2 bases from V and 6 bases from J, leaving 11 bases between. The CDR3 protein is CASSLGGPREQYV. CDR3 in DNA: TGTGCCAGCAGTTTAGGAGGGCCTCGCGAGCAGTACGTC.

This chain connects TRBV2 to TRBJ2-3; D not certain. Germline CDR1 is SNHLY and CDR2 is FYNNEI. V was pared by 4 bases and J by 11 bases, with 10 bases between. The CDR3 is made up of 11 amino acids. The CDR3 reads CASSGPQKQYF. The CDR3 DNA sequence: TGTGCCAGCAGTGGACCTCAAAAGCAGTATTTT.